This TCR beta chain appears in the sequencing data of a study of cytomegalovirus exposure and HLA in healthy donors. Findings and limits, study-wide: In a later analysis, across HLA loci, associated TCR counts were highest for DRB1, lowest for HLA-C.

The PCR made use of 60 Vbeta and 13 Jbeta primers. Only in-frame clones appear in the TCRdb table, and some are missing; sequencing was by immunoSEQ multiplex PCR. This sample's table has about 200,000 clones. In regard to this clone: The antigen is unknown.

The CDR3 length is 15 residues. Germline values: CDR1 MNHEY, CDR2 SVGAGI. The V end was cut by 0 bases, the J end by 3 bases, with 10 bases between. The genes are TRBV6-5 and TRBJ2-3; no clear D gene. What was sequenced was PBMCs. This TCR was sampled from a man younger than 40 in good health and CMV-seronegative. CDR3 protein: CASSYSNRLTDTQYF. The CDR3 DNA sequence: TGTGCCAGCAGTTACTCGAACAGATTGACAGATACGCAGTATTTT.